One sample yielded the 22 T cell receptor beta chains listed below, sequenced in a study of T cell changes during pregnancy in multiple sclerosis. Sequenced by immunoSEQ multiplex PCR; TCRdb stores in-frame clones only, minus some. The sample yields some 56,000 clones, roughly 90% seen once. Here the sequenced sample was CD4+ T cells from peripheral blood mononuclear cells, taken after pregnancy. All receptors come from a female donor with multiple sclerosis, enrolled in a pregnancy study.

This chain connects TRBV5-4 to TRBJ2-3; 8 bases are shared with TRBD1. Germline-derived CDR1 and CDR2 are SGHNT and YYREEE (reference sequence). V lost 2 bases and J lost 0; bases outside the gene matches: 2. This CDR3 contains 15 residues. CDR3 coding DNA: TGTGCCAGCAGCTTTCAGGGGGCAAGCACAGATACGCAGTATTTT. This encodes CASSFQGASTDTQYF.

V usage is TRBV27 and J usage is TRBJ1-1; a weak D match, TRBD1 (5 bases). This CDR3 is built from 17 residues. The V end was cut by 3 bases, the J end by 1 base, with 18 bases between. Germline V gene data show CDR1 as MNHEY and CDR2 as SMNVEV (reference sequence). The CDR3, as DNA: TGTGCCAGCAGTTTTTGGGGTTCCCAGGGTTCGAACACTGAAGCTTTCTTT. It encodes CASSFWGSQGSNTEAFF.

The chain carries TRBV9 and TRBJ2-2; D gene ambiguous. The V and J ends lost 4 bases and 6 bases respectively, with 19 bases between them. The CDR3 runs 16 residues. Germline lookup yields CDR1 SGDLS and CDR2 YYNGEE. The CDR3 DNA reads as TGTGCCAGCAGCCCCCGCGGTAGCCCAGTCTCCGGGGAGCTGTTTTTT. Its translation is CASSPRGSPVSGELFF.

This clone turned up a few times. The chain uses TRBV5-6 and TRBJ1-1; the D gene is possibly TRBD1 (5 bases). CDR3 length: 13 residues. CDR1 and CDR2 from the germline V gene are SGHDT and YYEEEE. Trimming pared 4 bases from V and 3 bases from J, leaving 10 bases between. The CDR3 loop is CASSGRGYTEAFF. The CDR3 nucleotides are TGTGCCAGCAGCGGCCGGGGGTACACTGAAGCTTTCTTT.

The CDR3 nucleotides are TGTGCCTGGAGTCCGTCCGGGCCAGGGGAGCAGTACTTC. Its translation is CAWSPSGPGEQYF. The rearrangement joins TRBV30 to TRBJ2-7; TRBD1 might be the D (5 bases). V gave up 2 bases and J gave up 7 bases, with 15 bases separating them. Looked up from germline, CDR1 is GTSNPN and CDR2 is SVGIG (reference sequence). The CDR3 contains 13 residues.

The J gene is TRBJ2-5, the V gene TRBV2; 8 nucleotides align to TRBD2. This CDR3 has 14 amino acids. Trimming at V came to 7 bases and at J to 0 bases, leaving 4 bases not matched to a gene. In germline, CDR1 is SNHLY, CDR2 FYNNEI. Written as DNA, the CDR3 is TGTGCCAGCACGCGGGGGGTGTACCAAGAGACCCAGTACTTC. Translation gives CASTRGVYQETQYF.

The genes are TRBV6-5 and TRBJ1-3; D is unclear. The CDR3 is 15 amino acids. V gave up 5 bases and J gave up 0 bases, with 11 bases separating them. Germline CDR1 reads MNHEY; CDR2 reads SVGAGI. The CDR3 coding sequence is TGTGCCAGCAGTCGAGACGGGGACTCTGGAAACACCATATATTTT. This codes for CASSRDGDSGNTIYF.

This clone was seen once. The rearrangement links TRBV11-3 to TRBJ2-3; 8 bases map to TRBD2. The CDR3 is 18 amino acids. Trimming cost V 1 base and J 3 bases; bases outside gene matches: 12. In germline, CDR1 is SGHNT, CDR2 YENEEA. The CDR3 sequence: CASSLGPSAGGGTDTQYF. In nucleotides, the CDR3 is TGTGCCAGCAGCTTAGGGCCCTCGGCGGGGGGCGGAACAGATACGCAGTATTTT.

The rearrangement joins TRBV6-4 to TRBJ2-7; D gene ambiguous. The V gene's germline CDR1 is MRHNA and CDR2 SNTAGT. V lost 2 bases and J lost 1, with 15 bases in between. The CDR3 covers 16 residues. CDR3 bases: TGTGCCAGCAGTGACCCTTCCCCCAAGCGATCCTACGAGCAGTACTTC. This sequence encodes CASSDPSPKRSYEQYF.

The chain recombines TRBV5-4 with TRBJ2-7; perhaps TRBD1 as D (6 bases). Germline V CDR1 and CDR2: SGHNT, YYREEE (reference sequence). The CDR3 sequence is 13 residues long. V was pared by 4 bases and J by 6 bases, with 14 bases between. The CDR3 coding sequence is TGTGCCAGCAGCCGACAGGAGATAGCCGAGCAGTACTTC. This gives the protein CASSRQEIAEQYF.

The chain couples TRBV4-2 to TRBJ1-2; a weak D match, TRBD1 (5 bases). Trimming shortened V by 4 bases and J by 4 bases, and 16 bases separated the two germline ends. CDR3 length equals 15 residues. CDR1 and CDR2 from the germline V gene are LGHNA and YNFKEQ. The CDR3 DNA reads as TGTGCCAGCAGCCTAGAGCTTGGGACTGGCTATGGCTACACCTTC. Residues: CASSLELGTGYGYTF.

The chain combines TRBV11-2 with TRBJ2-5; 10 bases align to TRBD2. Looked up from germline, CDR1 is SGHAT and CDR2 is FQNNGV. The CDR3 runs to 15 residues. V shed 1 base and J 5 bases; nucleotides not matched to a gene: 4. DNA of the CDR3: TGTGCCAGCAGCTTAGTAGCGGGGGGCGGGGAGACCCAGTACTTC. This translates into CASSLVAGGGETQYF.

The V call is TRBV6-1, the J call TRBJ2-7, with D possibly being TRBD2 (6 bases). This CDR3 has 13 amino acids. Trimming shortened V by 4 bases and J by 4 bases, and 11 bases separated the two germline ends. Germline CDR1 MNHNS, CDR2 SASEGT. This chain's CDR3 is CASSVGLIYEQYF. The CDR3 DNA reads TGTGCCAGCAGTGTGGGACTGATTTACGAGCAGTACTTC.

This clone came up once. The chain is built from TRBV6-5 and TRBJ1-3; 9 positions agree with TRBD1. This CDR3 is 16 amino acids long. CDR1 and CDR2 (germline): MNHEY, SVGAGI. J lost 3 bases, V lost 4 bases, and 7 bases had no gene match. For the CDR3, the DNA is TGTGCCAGCAGTTCCACAGGGGGCAACGGTGGAAACACCATATATTTT. It translates to CASSSTGGNGGNTIYF.

This chain uses TRBV2 with TRBJ2-1; 10 nucleotides align to TRBD2. There are 15 residues in the CDR3. The V segment lost 5 bases and the J segment 4 bases; nucleotides outside the gene matches: 5. Germline V lookup: CDR1 SNHLY, CDR2 FYNNEI. The CDR3 is CASSPRTSGYNEQFF. Written as DNA, the CDR3 is TGTGCCAGCAGTCCTAGGACTAGCGGTTACAATGAGCAGTTCTTC.

The V and J genes are TRBV5-4 and TRBJ1-2; no reliable D call. The CDR3 contains 13 residues. With 0 bases removed from V and 3 bases from J, the gap between germline ends came to 6 bases. Per the germline V gene, CDR1 is SGHNT and CDR2 is YYREEE (reference sequence). CDR3 sequence (DNA): TGTGCCAGCAGCTTGGGTTCCGACTATGGCTACACCTTC. It encodes CASSLGSDYGYTF.

The chain is built from TRBV2 and TRBJ1-3; 8 positions match TRBD1. This CDR3 contains 16 residues. V lost 6 bases, J lost 0 bases, and 7 bases stayed unmatched. The germline V gene encodes CDR1 SNHLY and CDR2 FYNNEI. The CDR3 is CASSAGQAGSGNTIYF. In nucleotides, the CDR3 is TGTGCCAGCAGCGCGGGACAGGCCGGCTCTGGAAACACCATATATTTT.

CDR3 sequence: CASSLGTGREETQYF. The CDR3 nucleotides read TGTGCCAGCAGCTTGGGGACAGGGAGGGAAGAGACCCAGTACTTC. This chain uses TRBV7-9 with TRBJ2-5, with 9 bases aligning to TRBD1. The CDR3 sequence is 15 residues long. Germline lookup yields CDR1 SEHNR and CDR2 FQNEAQ (reference sequence). After removal of 3 bases from V and 3 bases from J, the junction contained 5 bases not matched to a gene.

The chain has TRBV27 and TRBJ1-5; 8 positions match TRBD1. CDR1 is MNHEY, CDR2 SMNVEV, per germline (reference sequence). This CDR3 comprises 16 residues. V lost 5 bases, J lost 6 bases, and 12 bases stayed unmatched. The CDR3 loop reads CASSPDRVVLSQPQHF. The CDR3 DNA follows: TGTGCCAGCAGTCCGGACAGGGTAGTGCTAAGTCAGCCCCAGCATTTT.

The chain is built from TRBV7-9 and TRBJ2-1; D is perhaps TRBD2 (5 bases). V dropped 3 bases and J dropped 7 bases, with 16 bases sitting between them. This CDR3 has 15 amino acids. Looked up from germline, CDR1 is SEHNR and CDR2 is FQNEAQ (reference sequence). CDR3 nucleotide sequence: TGTGCCAGCAGCTTCGGACTTCAAAGGAGTAATGAGCAGTTCTTC. Protein: CASSFGLQRSNEQFF.

This sequence joins TRBV25-1 and TRBJ1-2; tentatively, D is TRBD1 (5 bases). The CDR3 is 14 amino acids. V was trimmed by 4 bases and J by 7 bases, leaving 16 bases between them. From germline, CDR1 is MGHDK and CDR2 SYGVNS. CDR3 region: CASSAGRETSGYTF. The CDR3 DNA is TGTGCCAGCAGTGCAGGGAGGGAAACTAGTGGCTACACCTTC.

This sequence joins TRBV7-2 and TRBJ1-2, with D possibly being TRBD1 (6 bases). There are 16 residues in the CDR3. Trimming took 2 bases from V and 0 from J, leaving 13 bases between them. CDR1 and CDR2 from the germline V gene are SGHTA and FQGNSA. The CDR3 DNA reads TGTGCCAGCAGCTTACAGACAGGTCCACCTAACTATGGCTACACCTTC. Its protein product is CASSLQTGPPNYGYTF.